This T cell receptor (beta chain) was sequenced for a study of cytomegalovirus exposure and HLA in healthy donors. General study points: A further, later analysis showed that HLA-associated TCR beta chains (compared with equally common others) were more clonally expanded. In an earlier analysis, most TCR beta V segments were productive about 87% or about 30% of the time.

CDR1 is LNHDA and CDR2 is SQIVND in the germline V gene (reference sequence). V gave up 5 bases and J gave up 0 bases, with 19 bases separating them. CDR3 length: 17 residues. On this clone: What it binds is not known.

Donors likely had unrecorded immune exposures despite being nominally healthy when sampled. The PCR used 60 Vbeta and 13 Jbeta primers. The protocol was immunoSEQ multiplex PCR, while the TCRdb copy is restricted to in-frame clones and leaves out a portion. The sample carries 150,000 to 200,000 clones, around 80% recorded once. Sequencing was done on a sample of PBMCs. The chain links TRBV19 to TRBJ1-1; D not resolved. This receptor was taken from a man aged 18 to 30 in good health and CMV-seronegative. DNA for the CDR3: TGTGCCAGTAGTCGCCGGGCCGACCGGGGTTTGAACACTGAAGCTTTCTTT. Its protein is CASSRRADRGLNTEAFF.